Listed below are T cell receptor beta chains from one sample, sequenced in a study of T cells after yellow fever vaccination. TCRdb reprocessed the 5' RACE reads via MiXCR and lists one record per CDR3 protein. This table has roughly 500,000 distinct CDR3 sequences, less than 20% appearing once. The sequencing used PBMCs, collected 15 days after the yellow fever booster vaccination. These TCRs come from a young man who received the YFV17D yellow fever vaccine. Both conserved end residues are part of each CDR3. A D gene is named only where the DNA matches it firmly. A row's size may be missing; if present it is once, few, many or a size class.

CDR3,DNA,size,J,D,V
CASSWSTWGQSSTDTQYF,TGTGCCAGCAGCTGGAGCACCTGGGGACAGTCTAGCACAGATACGCAGTATTTT,NA,TRBJ2-3,TRBD1,TRBV5-4
CASRRAGPYQETQYF,TGTGCCAGCAGAAGAGCGGGACCGTACCAAGAGACCCAGTACTTC,NA,TRBJ2-5,TRBD2,TRBV6-1
CASSPPAAGGKGGLEQYF,TGTGCCAGCAGCCCTCCCGCTGCGGGAGGGAAAGGTGGTCTCGAGCAGTACTTC,NA,TRBJ2-7,TRBD2,TRBV7-6
CASSASGGNGYTF,TGTGCCAGCAGCGCATCAGGGGGAAATGGCTACACCTTC,once,TRBJ1-2,TRBD1,TRBV7-9
CASSPPSETQYF,TGCGCCAGCAGCCCACCGAGTGAGACCCAGTACTTC,NA,TRBJ2-5,NA,TRBV4-1
CSAVPGARSYEQYF,TGCAGTGCTGTTCCAGGGGCACGATCCTACGAGCAGTACTTC,NA,TRBJ2-7,NA,TRBV20-1
CASSLVSSGRDSYEQYF,TGTGCCAGCAGCTTAGTATCGTCGGGGCGGGATTCCTACGAGCAGTACTTC,few,TRBJ2-7,NA,TRBV7-2
CSGRSGPNSPLHF,TGCAGCGGGCGGTCGGGCCCAAATTCACCCCTCCACTTT,few,TRBJ1-6,NA,TRBV29-1
CASSLVGGSGANVLTF,TGTGCCAGCAGCTTAGTTGGTGGATCTGGGGCCAACGTCCTGACTTTC,NA,TRBJ2-6,NA,TRBV11-2
CASSSAIRVEQFF,TGTGCCAGCAGTTCCGCCATTAGGGTTGAGCAGTTCTTC,NA,TRBJ2-1,NA,TRBV2
CATSILTGQSSYNEQFF,TGTGCCACCAGCATCCTGACAGGGCAATCCTCCTACAATGAGCAGTTCTTC,few,TRBJ2-1,TRBD1,TRBV15
CATSTYYYNEQFF,TGTGCCACCAGCACCTACTATTACAATGAGCAGTTCTTC,few,TRBJ2-1,NA,TRBV15
CASSLEGLQARLDTQYF,TGCGCCAGCAGCTTGGAGGGACTACAAGCCAGATTGGATACGCAGTATTTT,NA,TRBJ2-3,TRBD2,TRBV5-1
CSASPRPTGELFF,TGCAGTGCTTCCCCTCGGCCCACCGGGGAGCTGTTTTTT,few,TRBJ2-2,NA,TRBV20-1
CASSVEADIEQFF,TGTGCCAGCAGCGTAGAAGCGGATATTGAGCAGTTCTTC,NA,TRBJ2-1,NA,TRBV9
CASTRQQYSYEQYF,TGTGCCAGCACCCGACAGCAATACTCCTACGAGCAGTACTTC,NA,TRBJ2-7,NA,TRBV2
CASTSRRTGELFF,TGTGCCAGTACCTCAAGGAGAACCGGGGAGCTGTTTTTT,NA,TRBJ2-2,NA,TRBV19
CASSRDRDNGYTF,TGTGCCAGCAGCCGGGACAGGGATAATGGCTACACCTTC,NA,TRBJ1-2,TRBD1,TRBV11-2
CASTPGLADHNEQFF,TGTGCCAGCACTCCGGGACTAGCGGACCACAATGAGCAGTTCTTC,NA,TRBJ2-1,TRBD2,TRBV12-3/TRBV12-4
CASSITGSTEAFF,TGTGCCAGTAGTATAACCGGGAGTACTGAAGCTTTCTTT,NA,TRBJ1-1,NA,TRBV19
CASSPTSGIATGELFF,TGTGCCAGCAGCCCCACTAGCGGGATTGCCACCGGGGAGCTGTTTTTT,NA,TRBJ2-2,TRBD2,TRBV12-3/TRBV12-4
CASSQGTSGRGSGTQYF,TGTGCCAGCAGCCAAGGGACTAGCGGGAGAGGTTCGGGGACCCAGTACTTC,NA,TRBJ2-5,TRBD2,TRBV14
CASSSYRDRNTEAFF,TGTGCCAGCAGCTCTTACCGGGACAGGAACACTGAAGCTTTCTTT,few,TRBJ1-1,TRBD1,TRBV7-9
CASRQGGGNTIYF,TGCGCCAGCCGACAAGGAGGGGGAAACACCATATATTTT,few,TRBJ1-3,NA,TRBV5-1
CASSSQDGYGYTF,TGCGCCAGCAGCTCACAGGACGGCTATGGCTACACCTTC,NA,TRBJ1-2,NA,TRBV5-1
CASSSGLAGFPPYNEQFF,TGTGCCAGCAGTTCGGGACTAGCGGGGTTTCCACCCTACAATGAGCAGTTCTTC,few,TRBJ2-1,TRBD2,TRBV6-2/TRBV6-3
CASSYRFLAGGPETGELFF,TGTGCCAGCAGTTACCGCTTCCTTGCGGGAGGGCCAGAAACCGGGGAGCTGTTTTTT,NA,TRBJ2-2,TRBD2,TRBV6-2/TRBV6-3
CASSQGGREDTQYF,TGTGCCAGCAGCCAAGGCGGGAGGGAAGATACGCAGTATTTT,NA,TRBJ2-3,TRBD2,TRBV4-2
CASSLFFTTDTQYF,TGTGCCAGCAGCCTCTTCTTTACCACAGATACGCAGTATTTT,NA,TRBJ2-3,NA,TRBV7-2
CASSSRQGAAYEQYF,TGTGCCAGCAGCTCAAGACAGGGGGCAGCGTACGAGCAGTACTTC,NA,TRBJ2-7,TRBD1,TRBV7-2
CASSIRQAQLTYEQYF,TGTGCCAGCAGCATCCGTCAGGCTCAACTTACCTACGAGCAGTACTTC,few,TRBJ2-7,NA,TRBV7-2
CASSRGGGPNTGELFF,TGTGCCAGCAGTAGGGGGGGGGGACCGAACACCGGGGAGCTGTTTTTT,few,TRBJ2-2,NA,TRBV25-1
CASSPLKSSYEQYF,TGTGCCAGCAGTCCCCTGAAAAGCTCCTACGAGCAGTACTTC,NA,TRBJ2-7,NA,TRBV28
CASSESIPGTGVDTQYF,TGTGCCAGCAGTGAATCCATACCCGGGACAGGGGTAGATACGCAGTATTTT,few,TRBJ2-3,TRBD1,TRBV25-1
CASSLTATGQETQYF,TGTGCCAGCAGCTTAACAGCTACGGGCCAAGAGACCCAGTACTTC,few,TRBJ2-5,NA,TRBV7-3
CASSPDSNAYEQYF,TGCGCCAGCAGCCCCGACAGTAACGCCTACGAGCAGTACTTC,few,TRBJ2-7,NA,TRBV5-1
CATSRPLSYEQYF,TGTGCCACCAGCAGACCCTTGAGCTACGAGCAGTACTTC,few,TRBJ2-7,NA,TRBV15
CASSLGPRGSGEQYF,TGTGCCAGCAGCTTAGGCCCCAGGGGTTCCGGCGAGCAGTACTTC,few,TRBJ2-7,NA,TRBV7-2
CSARDPVSGRYEQFF,TGCAGTGCTAGAGATCCGGTTAGCGGGAGGTATGAGCAGTTCTTC,NA,TRBJ2-1,TRBD2,TRBV20-1
CASGGPGGTIYF,TGTGCCAGCGGGGGGCCCGGGGGCACCATATATTTT,NA,TRBJ1-3,NA,TRBV12-3/TRBV12-4
CASSLRTGPGELFF,TGCGCCAGCAGCCTACGGACAGGGCCCGGGGAGCTGTTTTTT,few,TRBJ2-2,TRBD1,TRBV4-3
CASSPRVGAQYF,TGTGCCAGCAGCCCTAGGGTAGGGGCGCAGTATTTT,NA,TRBJ2-3,NA,TRBV7-2
CASSLSGEETQYF,TGTGCCAGCAGCTTGTCCGGAGAAGAGACCCAGTACTTC,many,TRBJ2-5,NA,TRBV5-1
CSARDNTEAFF,TGCAGTGCTAGAGATAACACTGAAGCTTTCTTT,NA,TRBJ1-1,NA,TRBV20-1
CASRPGASGSSNEQFF,TGTGCCAGCAGACCCGGGGCTAGCGGGAGCAGCAATGAGCAGTTCTTC,NA,TRBJ2-1,TRBD2,TRBV6-2/TRBV6-3
CASSFNQETQYFGSNQETQYF,NA,NA,TRBJ2-5,NA,TRBV9
CASSPIHNEQFF,TGTGCCAGCAGCCCGATACACAATGAGCAGTTCTTC,few,TRBJ2-1,NA,TRBV12-3/TRBV12-4
CASSIRLERDNEQFF,TGTGCCAGCAGCATCCGACTAGAACGGGACAATGAGCAGTTCTTC,few,TRBJ2-1,NA,TRBV9
CASSLTGTSSYNEQFF,TGTGCCAGCAGCTTAACCGGGACTAGCTCCTACAATGAGCAGTTCTTC,few,TRBJ2-1,TRBD2,TRBV7-2
CASSLGWGNYGYTF,TGTGCCAGCAGCTTAGGTTGGGGTAACTATGGCTACACCTTC,NA,TRBJ1-2,NA,TRBV7-9
CASSLDLGVGTEAFF,TGTGCCAGCAGCTTAGACCTTGGGGTTGGCACTGAAGCTTTCTTT,NA,TRBJ1-1,NA,TRBV11-2
CGARDRFTGELFF,TGCGGCGCCAGGGACAGGTTCACCGGGGAGCTGTTTTTT,NA,TRBJ2-2,TRBD1,TRBV5-1
CASSLRGFSGRDTQYF,TGTGCCAGCAGCTTAAGAGGGTTTAGCGGGAGAGATACGCAGTATTTT,NA,TRBJ2-3,TRBD2,TRBV7-3
CASSYTNLGPGGGIQPQHF,TGTGCCAGCAGTTACACCAACCTCGGGCCCGGAGGTGGTATTCAGCCCCAGCATTTT,few,TRBJ1-5,NA,TRBV6-5
CSASLGQGTKETQYF,TGCAGTGCTAGTCTGGGACAGGGGACCAAAGAGACCCAGTACTTC,NA,TRBJ2-5,TRBD1,TRBV20-1